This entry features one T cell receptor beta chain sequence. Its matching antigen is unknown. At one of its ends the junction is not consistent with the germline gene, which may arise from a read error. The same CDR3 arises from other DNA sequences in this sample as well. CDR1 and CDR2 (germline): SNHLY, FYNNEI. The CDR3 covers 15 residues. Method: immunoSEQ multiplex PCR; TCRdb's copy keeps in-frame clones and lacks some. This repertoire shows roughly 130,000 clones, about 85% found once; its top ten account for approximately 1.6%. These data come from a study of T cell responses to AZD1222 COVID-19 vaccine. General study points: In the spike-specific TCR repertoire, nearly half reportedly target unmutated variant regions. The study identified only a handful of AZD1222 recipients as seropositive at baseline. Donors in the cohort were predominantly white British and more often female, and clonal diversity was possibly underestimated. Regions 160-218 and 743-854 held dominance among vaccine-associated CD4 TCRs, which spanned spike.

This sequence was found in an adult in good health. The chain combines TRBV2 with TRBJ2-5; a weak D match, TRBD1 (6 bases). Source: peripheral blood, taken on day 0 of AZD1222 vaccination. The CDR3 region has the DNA TGTGCCACCCGGGCCGGGACACTCTACCAAGAGACCCAATACTTC. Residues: CATRAGTLYQETQYF. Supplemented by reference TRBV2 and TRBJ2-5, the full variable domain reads EPEVTQTPSHQVTQMGQEVILRCVPISNHLYFYWYRQILGQKVEFLVSFYNNEISEKSEIFDDQFSVERPDGSNFTLKIRSTKLEDSAMYFCATRAGTLYQETQYFGPGTRLLVL.